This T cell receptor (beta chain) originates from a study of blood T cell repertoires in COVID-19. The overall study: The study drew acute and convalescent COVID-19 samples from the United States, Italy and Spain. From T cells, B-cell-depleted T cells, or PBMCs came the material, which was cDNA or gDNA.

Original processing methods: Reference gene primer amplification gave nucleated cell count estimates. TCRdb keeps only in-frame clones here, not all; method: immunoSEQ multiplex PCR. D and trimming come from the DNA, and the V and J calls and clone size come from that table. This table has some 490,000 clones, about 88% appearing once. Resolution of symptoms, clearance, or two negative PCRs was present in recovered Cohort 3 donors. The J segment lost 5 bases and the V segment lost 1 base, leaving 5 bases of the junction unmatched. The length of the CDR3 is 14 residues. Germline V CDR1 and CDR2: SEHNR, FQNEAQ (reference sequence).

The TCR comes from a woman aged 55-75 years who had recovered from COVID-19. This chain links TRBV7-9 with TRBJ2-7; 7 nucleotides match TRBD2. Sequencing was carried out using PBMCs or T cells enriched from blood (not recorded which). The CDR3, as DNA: TGTGCCAGCAGCTTAGACGGGGGGATCAACGAGCAGTACTTC. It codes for CASSLDGGINEQYF.